These 18 T cell receptor beta chains came from one sample sequenced in a study of blood T cells in healthy people across ages. The authors ran a second PCR of about 7 to 11 cycles using a sample-barcoded 5' primer and a J-beta primer mix. TCRdb analysed the 5' RACE reads with MiXCR anew, one entry per CDR3 protein. The data contain roughly 1,300,000 distinct CDR3 sequences, roughly 60% of them singletons. Sample: blood. Receptors were obtained from a man aged 18-30 years in good health.

The V and J genes are TRBV6-2 or TRBV6-3 and TRBJ2-7; D could derive from TRBD1 or TRBD2 (5 bases each). Deletions cut 0 bases from V and 1 base from J, with 10 bases between. The germline V gene has CDR1 MNHEY and CDR2 SVGEGT. The CDR3 is 15 residues long. CDR3 DNA: TGTGCCAGCAGTTACTCCGGGGCTAAATCCTACGAGCAGTACTTC. Residues: CASSYSGAKSYEQYF.

This clonotype was picked up a small number of times. This chain joins TRBV4-1 and TRBJ2-2; 7 positions match TRBD1. V trimming: 1 base; J trimming: 5 bases; junction bases outside the gene matches: 10. The germline V gene encodes CDR1 MGHRA and CDR2 YSYEKL. The CDR3 contains 17 residues. The CDR3 region has the DNA TGCGCCAGCAGCCAAGGTCTAGGGGGCGCAATTACCGGGGAGCTGTTTTTT. Residues: CASSQGLGGAITGELFF.

The chain combines TRBV29-1 with TRBJ2-5; no clear D. The CDR3 sequence is 13 residues long. Trimming shortened V by 4 bases and J by 11 bases, and 20 bases separated the two germline ends. CDR1 is SQVTM and CDR2 is ANQGSEA in the germline V gene. CDR3 nucleotides: TGCAGCGTTGGGAGAGACGCCTACAATGAGCAGTACTTC. Translated: CSVGRDAYNEQYF. Full variable domain (remainder filled in from reference TRBV29-1 and TRBJ2-5): SAVISQKPSRDICQRGTSLTIQCQVDSQVTMMFWYRQQPGQSLTLIATANQGSEATYESGFVIDKFPISRPNLTFSTLTVSNMSPEDSSIYLCSVGRDAYNEQYFGPGTRLLVL.

This clonotype was seen a few times. The gene calls are TRBV7-6 and TRBJ2-7; 10 nucleotides match TRBD2. The germline V gene has CDR1 SGHVS and CDR2 FNYEAQ. J was trimmed by 3 bases and V by 4 bases; bases with no gene match: 6. The CDR3 extends over 15 amino acids. CDR3: CASSSPSGGSYEQYF. CDR3 nucleotides: TGTGCCAGCAGCTCCCCTAGCGGGGGAAGCTACGAGCAGTACTTC.

CDR3: CASSHPGGTYEQYF. CDR3 sequence (DNA): TGCGCCAGCAGCCACCCCGGGGGGACCTACGAGCAGTACTTC. The chain carries TRBV4-1 and TRBJ2-7, with 7 bases aligning to TRBD2. CDR1 and CDR2 from the germline V gene are MGHRA and YSYEKL. Unmatched junction bases numbered 4, after V lost 3 bases and J lost 2 bases. The CDR3 runs to 14 residues.

This clonotype has just one count. This chain joins TRBV4-1 and TRBJ2-2; 7 nucleotides match TRBD1. The V gene's germline CDR1 is MGHRA and CDR2 YSYEKL. CDR3 length equals 16 residues. V lost 0 bases to trimming and J lost 5 bases; unmatched junction nucleotides: 6. This CDR3 is CASSQEVGGWTGELFF. CDR3 bases: TGCGCCAGCAGCCAAGAAGTAGGGGGCTGGACCGGGGAGCTGTTTTTT.

The chain couples TRBV6-1 to TRBJ2-1; D might be TRBD2 (6 bases). There are 16 residues in the CDR3. Trimming left V 6 bases short and J 0 bases short, with 15 bases between. Per germline, CDR1 MNHNS and CDR2 SASEGT. CDR3 amino acids: CASRELAMSSYNEQFF. The CDR3 DNA follows: TGTGCCAGCAGGGAGCTAGCGATGAGCTCCTACAATGAGCAGTTCTTC.

The V call is TRBV5-1, the J call TRBJ2-5; 10 positions match TRBD1. Losses at the gene ends were 1 base for V and 4 bases for J; bases not matched to a gene: 7. The germline V gene encodes CDR1 SGHRS and CDR2 YFSETQ. The CDR3 sequence is 16 residues long. CDR3 protein: CASSLTSGTGVETQYF. As DNA, the CDR3 is TGCGCCAGCAGCTTGACCTCCGGGACAGGGGTAGAGACCCAGTACTTC.

This clonotype came up a few times. The gene calls are TRBV28 and TRBJ1-5; possibly TRBD1 for D (5 bases). The CDR3 length is 15 residues. Looked up from germline, CDR1 is MDHEN and CDR2 is SYDVKM. V was clipped by 10 bases and J by 2 bases, with 18 bases between them. The CDR3 region has the DNA TGTGCCACCAGGGTGGAGGGGAGGGGCAATCAGCCCCAGCATTTT. Its protein product is CATRVEGRGNQPQHF.

The rearrangement uses TRBV12-5 and TRBJ1-1; 8 bases match TRBD1. The CDR3 has 14 residues. V was pared by 8 bases and J by 9 bases, with 14 bases of the junction left unmatched. Germline V gene sequence: CDR1 LGHNT, CDR2 FRNRAP. CDR3 nucleotide sequence: TGTGCTAGTATTTCCGGACAGGGATATACTAAAGCTTTCTTT. As protein: CASISGQGYTKAFF.

This clonotype was seen a single time. This chain uses TRBV6-5 with TRBJ2-3; D ambiguous. Germline V gives CDR1 MNHEY, CDR2 SVGAGI. This CDR3 contains 16 residues. V was pared by 4 bases and J by 0 bases, with 14 bases between. As DNA, the CDR3 is TGTGCCAGCAGTTCTATGGTTGCGGCTAGCACAGATACGCAGTATTTT. Its translation: CASSSMVAASTDTQYF.

The chain joins TRBV5-1 to TRBJ2-1, with 10 bases that match TRBD2. The J segment lost 2 bases and the V segment lost 4 bases, leaving 12 bases of the junction unmatched. CDR1 is SGHRS, CDR2 YFSETQ, per germline. The CDR3 is 18 residues long. The CDR3 DNA reads TGCGCCAGCAGCGCCGGGACTAGCGCCCGAGTCCCCTACAATGAGCAGTTCTTC. Protein product: CASSAGTSARVPYNEQFF.

The J gene is TRBJ2-4, the V gene TRBV9, with 9 bases fitting TRBD1. The ends lost 0 bases at V and 12 bases at J; junction bases unmatched: 10. This CDR3 has 15 residues. Looked up from germline, CDR1 is SGDLS and CDR2 is YYNGEE. Here the CDR3 DNA reads TGTGCCAGCAGCGTAGAGGGCGGGACAGGGTATCCTCAGTACTTC. Translation: CASSVEGGTGYPQYF.

This clonotype has only a few counts. The chain has TRBV29-1 and TRBJ2-5, with 7 bases that match TRBD1. Germline values: CDR1 SQVTM, CDR2 ANQGSEA. This CDR3 spans 15 amino acids. V was clipped by 3 bases and J by 1 base; unmatched bases: 8. The CDR3 is CSVEGGTDFQETQYF. CDR3 sequence (DNA): TGCAGCGTTGAGGGTGGGACAGACTTCCAAGAGACCCAGTACTTC.

This clonotype turned up a few times. This chain joins TRBV4-1 and TRBJ1-4, with TRBD1 identical over 11 bases. CDR3 length: 15 residues. Germline-derived CDR1 and CDR2 are MGHRA and YSYEKL. The V segment lost 6 bases and the J segment 8 bases; nucleotides outside the gene matches: 8. For the CDR3, the DNA is TGCGCCAGCAGTCGCCGGACAGGGGGCGAGGAAAAACTGTTTTTT. Protein sequence: CASSRRTGGEEKLFF.

The chain combines TRBV3-1 with TRBJ2-3; possible D gene TRBD2, 6 bases. Trimming cost V 4 bases and J 0 bases, with 14 bases left between them. Germline assignment: CDR1 LGHDT and CDR2 YNNKEL (reference sequence). The CDR3 runs to 16 residues. The DNA for the CDR3 is TGTGCCAGCAGCCCCCGGGACTTAACTAGCACAGATACGCAGTATTTT. Translated: CASSPRDLTSTDTQYF.

On this clonotype: Relative to the germline gene, one junction end is altered; a read error may explain this. The CDR3 coding sequence is TGCGCCGGTGGACAGGCCCAGTGGGGCAAGCAGTACTTC. This gives the protein CAGGQAQWGKQYF. The rearrangement joins TRBV28 to TRBJ2-7; 7 nucleotides line up with TRBD1. The germline V gene has CDR1 MDHEN and CDR2 SYDVKM. The CDR3 sequence is 13 residues long.

The chain employs TRBV4-1 and TRBJ2-7; D might be TRBD2 (6 bases). This CDR3 contains 17 residues. Trimming took 4 bases from V and 2 from J, leaving 21 bases between them. Germline CDR1 and CDR2: MGHRA and YSYEKL. The CDR3 loop is CASSPQWDGGPTYEQYF. The CDR3 DNA sequence: TGCGCCAGCAGCCCTCAATGGGACGGGGGTCCTACCTACGAGCAGTACTTC.